These 22 T cell receptor beta chains came from one sample sequenced in a study of T cell repertoires in cytomegalovirus infection. TCRdb recomputed calls from the reads with MiXCR, one row per CDR3 protein. The sample has hundreds of thousands of distinct CDR3 sequences; 24% are singletons. Sample: CD8+ T cells from PBMCs. The origin of the receptors is a human donor in good health (CMV status not recorded). Some clones in this sample may be carry-over from other donors' samples.

The chain links TRBV14 to TRBJ2-7, with D possibly TRBD2 on 6 matching bases. V was shortened by 4 bases and J by 6 bases, with 7 bases between the two germline ends. The CDR3 contains 11 residues. Germline V gene sequence: CDR1 SGHDN, CDR2 FVKESK. CDR3 loop: CASSPGSEQYF. Written as DNA, the CDR3 is TGTGCCAGCAGCCCCGGGAGCGAGCAGTACTTC.

This clonotype was observed at least ten times. The chain carries TRBV19 and TRBJ1-1; 7 nucleotides align to TRBD1. The CDR3 has 16 residues. The trim removed 4 bases at V and 3 bases at J, leaving 11 bases unmatched. Germline CDR1 is LNHDA and CDR2 is SQIVND (reference sequence). The CDR3 DNA reads TGTGCCAGTAGTACCCGAGACAGGGCCTCGGACACTGAAGCTTTCTTT. As protein: CASSTRDRASDTEAFF.

This clonotype has a handful of counts. This chain connects TRBV7-9 to TRBJ2-3, with D perhaps matching TRBD2 (6 bases). Looked up from germline, CDR1 is SEHNR and CDR2 is FQNEAQ (reference sequence). V lost 6 bases to trimming and J lost 6 bases, with 16 bases between them. The CDR3 runs 14 residues. The CDR3: CASSPSEGRDTQYF. The CDR3 region has the DNA TGTGCCAGCAGTCCCTCGGAGGGACGGGATACGCAGTATTTT.

This clonotype was seen at least ten times. The genes are TRBV7-8 and TRBJ1-1; 9 nucleotides line up with TRBD1. CDR3 length equals 15 residues. Germline loops: CDR1 SGHVS, CDR2 FQNEAQ. V shed 4 bases and J 1 base; nucleotides not matched to a gene: 4. CDR3 bases: TGTGCCAGCAGCTGGCCGGGACAGGGGAACACTGAAGCTTTCTTT. Encoded protein: CASSWPGQGNTEAFF.

The chain has TRBV20-1 and TRBJ2-1; 7 bases fit TRBD1. The trim removed 0 bases at V and 7 bases at J, leaving 6 bases unmatched. The CDR3 is 14 amino acids. Germline CDR1 DFQATT, CDR2 SNEGSKA (reference sequence). The CDR3 nucleotides read TGCAGTGCTAGAGAGTTGGACAGGATTAATGAGCAGTTCTTC. This encodes CSARELDRINEQFF.

Ten or more counts support this clonotype. The chain combines TRBV7-8 with TRBJ2-3; D unclear. This CDR3 has 12 amino acids. V shed 1 base and J shed 10 bases, with 9 bases lying between them. Germline values: CDR1 SGHVS, CDR2 FQNEAQ. The CDR3 nucleotides read TGTGCCAGCAGCTTAGGACCCCCCCCGCAGTATTTT. Translated, it gives CASSLGPPPQYF. Filled out from reference TRBV7-8 and TRBJ2-3, the complete variable domain reads GAGVSQSPRYKVAKRGQDVALRCDPISGHVSLFWYQQALGQGPEFLTYFQNEAQLDKSGLPSDRFFAERPEGSVSTLKIQRTQQEDSAVYLCASSLGPPPQYFGPGTRLTVL.

The chain joins TRBV29-1 to TRBJ2-2; D remains unclear. V was cut by 0 bases and J by 5 bases, with 10 bases left in between. Germline CDR1 is SQVTM and CDR2 is ANQGSEA. CDR3 length: 14 residues. CDR3 sequence: CSVEDDFRTGELFF. In DNA, the CDR3 is TGCAGCGTTGAAGATGACTTTCGAACCGGGGAGCTGTTTTTT.

CDR3 sequence: CASSQQGDNQPQHF. Here the CDR3 DNA reads TGTGCCAGCAGCCAACAGGGGGACAATCAGCCCCAGCATTTT. The V gene is TRBV7-9, the J gene TRBJ1-5, with 8 bases identical to TRBD1. V lost 5 bases, J lost 3 bases, and 3 bases stayed unmatched. Germline CDR1 is SEHNR and CDR2 is FQNEAQ (reference sequence). This CDR3 spans 14 amino acids. Drawing the rest from reference TRBV7-9 and TRBJ1-5, the complete variable domain is DTGVSQNPRHKITKRGQNVTFRCDPISEHNRLYWYRQTLGQGPEFLTYFQNEAQLEKSRLLSDRFSAERPKGSFSTLEIQRTEQGDSAMYLCASSQQGDNQPQHFGDGTRLSIL.

The chain combines TRBV6-1 with TRBJ2-7; TRBD1 aligns across 10 bases. J lost 3 bases, V lost 7 bases, and 6 bases had no gene match. The CDR3 is made up of 14 amino acids. Germline V gene lookup returns CDR1 MNHNS and CDR2 SASEGT. The CDR3 nucleotides read TGTGCCAGCAAAACAGGACAGGGGGTCTACGAGCAGTACTTC. It translates to CASKTGQGVYEQYF.

The sample holds a few counts of this clonotype. This rearrangement joins TRBV6-8 to TRBJ2-1, with D possibly being TRBD1 or TRBD2 (5 bases each). The V end was cut by 6 bases, the J end by 3 bases, with 18 bases between. This CDR3 contains 16 residues. Per the germline V gene, CDR1 is MNHGY and CDR2 is SAAAGT. The CDR3 here is CASRQGRRGLYNEQFF. For the CDR3, the DNA is TGTGCCAGCAGGCAGGGACGTAGGGGCCTCTACAATGAGCAGTTCTTC.

A few counts support this clonotype. V gene TRBV20-1 combines with J gene TRBJ2-3; 11 bases align to TRBD2. The CDR3 totals 16 residues. V was pared by 0 bases and J by 2 bases, with 4 bases of the junction left unmatched. Germline values: CDR1 DFQATT, CDR2 SNEGSKA (reference sequence). The CDR3 coding sequence is TGCAGTGCTAGAGACTATAGCGGGGGGGCCACAGATACGCAGTATTTT. Protein product: CSARDYSGGATDTQYF.

This clonotype was detected many times. The J gene is TRBJ2-2, the V gene TRBV28, with TRBD2 identical over 13 bases. Germline V gene data show CDR1 as MDHEN and CDR2 as SYDVKM. This CDR3 comprises 17 residues. V lost 5 bases, J lost 6 bases, and 9 bases stayed unmatched. The CDR3 here is CASSLGTSGDQAGELFF. CDR3 bases: TGTGCCAGCAGTCTCGGGACTAGCGGGGACCAGGCCGGGGAGCTGTTTTTT.

The chain carries TRBV2 and TRBJ1-2, with TRBD1 as a possible D gene (5 bases). This CDR3 spans 12 amino acids. Trimming removed 10 bases from V and 6 bases from J, with 15 bases in between. CDR1 SNHLY and CDR2 FYNNEI come from the germline V gene. As DNA, the CDR3 is TGTGCCATCCTGGGCAGGGTAAATGGCTACACCTTC. It specifies CAILGRVNGYTF. Full variable domain (remainder filled in from reference TRBV2 and TRBJ1-2): EPEVTQTPSHQVTQMGQEVILRCVPISNHLYFYWYRQILGQKVEFLVSFYNNEISEKSEIFDDQFSVERPDGSNFTLKIRSTKLEDSAMYFCAILGRVNGYTFGSGTRLTVV.

This clonotype was observed many times. The chain joins TRBV5-6 to TRBJ1-5; 7 bases are a match to TRBD1. The J segment lost 1 base and the V segment lost 4 bases, leaving 5 bases of the junction unmatched. This CDR3 is 15 amino acids long. Germline V CDR1 and CDR2: SGHDT, YYEEEE. The CDR3 region has the DNA TGTGCCAGCAGCGCCGACAGGGTGAGCAATCAGCCCCAGCATTTT. It codes for CASSADRVSNQPQHF.

This clonotype was recorded many times. The chain carries TRBV7-8 and TRBJ2-2; the D is unclear. The CDR3 loop spans 17 amino acids. Between the trimmed V and J ends, which lost 5 bases and 0 bases, there was a span of 16 bases. In germline, CDR1 is SGHVS, CDR2 FQNEAQ. The CDR3 DNA is TGTGCCAGCAGCCGCGACGGAATGGAGTCGAACACCGGGGAGCTGTTTTTT. Translated: CASSRDGMESNTGELFF.

This clonotype came up a few times. DNA for the CDR3: TGCAGCGTTGAAGATCCGCCAGTCTATGGCTACACCTTC. The encoded protein is CSVEDPPVYGYTF. The chain links TRBV29-1 to TRBJ1-2; no firm D call. Trimming pared 0 bases from V and 4 bases from J, leaving 9 bases between. CDR1 SQVTM and CDR2 ANQGSEA come from the germline V gene. The length of the CDR3 is 13 residues. Combining the CDR3 with reference TRBV29-1 and TRBJ1-2 gives the whole variable domain SAVISQKPSRDICQRGTSLTIQCQVDSQVTMMFWYRQQPGQSLTLIATANQGSEATYESGFVIDKFPISRPNLTFSTLTVSNMSPEDSSIYLCSVEDPPVYGYTFGSGTRLTVV.

The rearrangement links TRBV6-8 to TRBJ1-1; tentative D call: TRBD1 (5 bases). The CDR3 contains 15 residues. V was cut by 0 bases and J by 4 bases, with 12 bases left in between. Germline CDR1 MNHGY, CDR2 SAAAGT. In nucleotides, the CDR3 is TGTGCCAGCAGTTACTCGAGTCAGGGACCCACTGAAGCTTTCTTT. It is translated as CASSYSSQGPTEAFF.

This clonotype was detected ten times or more. This chain joins TRBV7-9 and TRBJ1-3; D gene uncertain. The CDR3 covers 13 residues. Germline-derived CDR1 and CDR2 are SEHNR and FQNEAQ (reference sequence). Deletions cut 5 bases from V and 4 bases from J, with 9 bases between. Here the CDR3 reads CASSPAQGNTIYF. Written as DNA, the CDR3 is TGTGCCAGCAGCCCGGCACAGGGAAACACCATATATTTT. Together with reference TRBV7-9 and TRBJ1-3, the CDR3 gives the full variable domain: DTGVSQNPRHKITKRGQNVTFRCDPISEHNRLYWYRQTLGQGPEFLTYFQNEAQLEKSRLLSDRFSAERPKGSFSTLEIQRTEQGDSAMYLCASSPAQGNTIYFGEGSWLTVV.

In its sample, this clonotype was seen a few times. The chain combines TRBV15 with TRBJ1-5; D is undetermined. Trimming took 1 base from V and 9 from J, leaving 10 bases between them. This CDR3 contains 13 residues. Germline lookup yields CDR1 LNHNV and CDR2 YYDKDF (reference sequence). The CDR3 nucleotides are TGTGCCACCAGCAGAGCCCGAGCGGCGCCCCAGCATTTT. It encodes CATSRARAAPQHF.

About this clonotype itself: A much larger clone differs from this one at a single base, so this may be a read error. This sequence joins TRBV7-2 and TRBJ2-1; no clear D gene. CDR1 and CDR2 (germline): SGHTA, FQGNSA. The CDR3 has 15 residues. CDR3 protein: CAGSPPSASYNEQFF. CDR3 DNA: TGTGCCGGCAGCCCACCATCAGCCTCCTACAATGAGCAGTTCTTC.

This sequence joins TRBV20-1 and TRBJ2-6, with no clear D. Trimming took off 0 bases at V and 1 base at J, with 10 bases between the two ends. The CDR3 extends over 16 amino acids. Germline lookup yields CDR1 DFQATT and CDR2 SNEGSKA (reference sequence). The CDR3 loop reads CSARDAQTSGANVLTF. CDR3 DNA: TGCAGTGCTAGAGATGCCCAAACGTCTGGGGCCAACGTCCTGACTTTC.

The table lists this clonotype with many counts. The chain links TRBV19 to TRBJ2-1; 9 nucleotides line up with TRBD2. V trimming: 5 bases; J trimming: 4 bases; junction bases outside the gene matches: 6. CDR3 length: 15 residues. The germline V gene has CDR1 LNHDA and CDR2 SQIVND (reference sequence). The chain's CDR3 is CASSPASGAYNEQFF. The CDR3 DNA follows: TGTGCCAGTAGTCCCGCTAGCGGGGCATACAATGAGCAGTTCTTC.